The sequence of this T cell receptor (beta chain) was determined in a study of T cell responses to AZD1222 COVID-19 vaccine. Findings and limits, study-wide: Only five to seven AZD1222 recipients were seropositive at baseline. Two AZD1222 administrations were followed by greater Spike-specific TCR breadth and depth. Donor demographics were predominantly white British with a female majority; clonal diversity may be underestimated.

A note on this clone: Antigen specificity is unknown.

Measured with immunoSEQ multiplex PCR; TCRdb has only the in-frame clones, and not every one. The sample yields tens of thousands of clones, roughly nine tenths seen once. CDR3 length: 13 amino acids. Deletions cut 1 base from V and 2 bases from J, with 4 bases between. This receptor was obtained from an adult in good health. The material sequenced was peripheral blood, taken on day 0 of AZD1222 vaccination. The chain is built from TRBV12-3 or TRBV12-4 and TRBJ2-3; D not certain. The CDR3 is CASSLGDTDTQYF. CDR3 in DNA: TGTGCCAGCAGTTTAGGGGACACAGATACGCAGTATTTT.